Listed here are 4 T cell receptor beta chains from one sample, sequenced in a study of a mutant IDH1 vaccine in newly diagnosed glioma. Profiling relied on immunoSEQ multiplex PCR, and the TCRdb table lists in-frame clones only, not all of them. The sample gives some 33,000 clones, 56% of which show up once; approximately 10% is in the top ten. The antigens these receptors bind are not known. As for time point: week 5, during vaccination. A 20-mer mutant IDH1 peptide at 300 ug was injected subcutaneously with topical imiquimod. The starting material was PBMCs, obtained from a glioma patient whose treatment included an IDH1 peptide vaccine. All receptors derive from a woman in her late teens or twenties with glioma.

A few counts support this clone. CDR3 sequence reads: CSAADRGEQYF. CDR3 sequence (DNA): TGCAGTGCGGCTGACAGGGGCGAGCAGTACTTC. The V call is TRBV20-1, the J call TRBJ2-7; 8 bases fit TRBD1. V shed 6 bases, J shed 6 bases, and the junction held 4 bases outside the gene matches. The germline V gene has CDR1 DFQATT and CDR2 SNEGSKA (reference sequence). This CDR3 region has 11 residues.

This clone has more than one count but fewer than ten. CDR3 in DNA: TGTGCCAGCAGCACACAGAAAGGGAGCGCTGAAGCTTTCTTT. Translated: CASSTQKGSAEAFF. This chain uses TRBV11-1 with TRBJ1-1; no definite D call. Germline V CDR1 and CDR2: SGHAT, FQDESV (reference sequence). Trimming pared 5 bases from V and 6 bases from J, leaving 16 bases between. The CDR3 contains 14 residues.

The J gene is TRBJ2-1, the V gene TRBV19; TRBD2 might be the D (5 bases). The germline V and J ends were trimmed by 2 bases and 8 bases, with 16 bases remaining between them. Germline lookup yields CDR1 LNHDA and CDR2 SQIVND (reference sequence). This CDR3 spans 15 amino acids. CDR3 sequence: CASSILEGFGYEQFF. CDR3 coding DNA: TGTGCCAGTAGTATACTAGAGGGTTTCGGTTATGAGCAGTTCTTC.

This clone was seen only a few times. This chain links TRBV6-5 with TRBJ2-5; possible D gene TRBD2, 7 bases. The CDR3 is 14 amino acids. Germline V gene data show CDR1 as MNHEY and CDR2 as SVGAGI. V dropped 4 bases and J dropped 2 bases, with 11 bases sitting between them. The CDR3 bases are TGTGCCAGCAGTTGGGGGAGGGGGCAAGAGACCCAGTACTTC. Amino acid sequence: CASSWGRGQETQYF.